This passage covers 9 T cell receptor beta chains from one sample sequenced in a study of CD8 T cells in ankylosing spondylitis. Findings and caveats of the study: Made up of eight or nine highly homologous variants, a TCR beta motif appeared characteristic of ankylosing spondylitis blood.

In TCRdb, the 5' RACE reads were re-called with MiXCR into one record per CDR3 protein. This table holds about 750,000 distinct CDR3 sequences, around 19% found once. Antigens of these TCRs are unknown. The sample comprised blood, either unsorted or a sorted T cell fraction (not recorded which). The receptors come from a male donor with ankylosing spondylitis.

This clonotype was seen repeatedly, ten times or more. This rearrangement joins TRBV5-1 to TRBJ2-1; the D is unclear. V was trimmed by 0 bases and J by 0 bases, leaving 7 bases between them. The V gene's germline CDR1 is SGHRS and CDR2 YFSETQ. The CDR3 loop spans 15 amino acids. CDR3 residues: CASSLEGYSYNEQFF. The CDR3 DNA follows: TGCGCCAGCAGCTTGGAAGGGTACTCCTACAATGAGCAGTTCTTC. Based on the CDR3 plus reference TRBV5-1 and TRBJ2-1, the full variable domain is KAGVTQTPRYLIKTRGQQVTLSCSPISGHRSVSWYQQTPGQGLQFLFEYFSETQRNKGNFPGRFSGRQFSNSRSEMNVSTLELGDSALYLCASSLEGYSYNEQFFGPGTRLTVL.

V is TRBV28 and J is TRBJ2-7; TRBD2 might be the D (6 bases). This CDR3 has 15 amino acids. The germline CDR1 and CDR2 sequences are MDHEN and SYDVKM. The V end was cut by 7 bases, the J end by 0 bases, with 16 bases between. The CDR3 region is CASTLSGPLSYEQYF. In DNA, the CDR3 is TGTGCCAGCACCCTTAGCGGCCCCCTCTCCTACGAGCAGTACTTC.

CDR3 sequence reads: CASRRTMEGRSSYEQYF. The DNA for the CDR3 is TGTGCCAGCAGGCGCACCATGGAGGGACGGAGCTCCTACGAGCAGTACTTC. The chain carries TRBV12-3 or TRBV12-4 and TRBJ2-7; possible D gene TRBD2, 6 bases. There are 17 residues in the CDR3. Deletions cut 6 bases from V and 0 bases from J, with 21 bases between.

This chain joins TRBV29-1 and TRBJ2-2; no clear D gene. The CDR3 spans 14 residues. CDR1 is SQVTM, CDR2 ANQGSEA, per germline. V shed 6 bases and J shed 0 bases, with 11 bases lying between them. The CDR3 is CSVHADPNTGELFF. DNA for the CDR3: TGCAGCGTCCACGCGGATCCGAACACCGGGGAGCTGTTTTTT.

The chain has TRBV13 and TRBJ2-3; D gene uncertain. The V gene's germline CDR1 is PRHDT and CDR2 FYEKMQ (reference sequence). Between the trimmed V and J ends, which lost 1 base and 0 bases, there was a span of 8 bases. This CDR3 is built from 15 residues. The CDR3 here is CASSLAPFSTDTQYF. The CDR3 DNA follows: TGTGCCAGCAGCTTAGCCCCCTTTAGCACAGATACGCAGTATTTT.

The sample holds many counts of this clonotype. The chain recombines TRBV14 with TRBJ2-7; D not certain. Between the trimmed V and J ends, which lost 1 base and 3 bases, there was a span of 4 bases. CDR1 SGHDN and CDR2 FVKESK come from the germline V gene. The CDR3 is 12 amino acids. The CDR3 protein is CASSQAYYEQYF. In nucleotides, the CDR3 is TGTGCCAGCAGCCAAGCCTACTACGAGCAGTACTTC.

This chain links TRBV30 with TRBJ2-7; 12 bases line up with TRBD1. Germline V lookup: CDR1 GTSNPN, CDR2 SVGIG (reference sequence). V lost 6 bases and J lost 3; bases outside the gene matches: 9. This CDR3 region has 15 residues. DNA of the CDR3: TGTGCCTGTGTTCCTAGGGACAGGGGGCTCTACGAGCAGTACTTC. Its translation: CACVPRDRGLYEQYF. Combining the CDR3 with reference TRBV30 and TRBJ2-7 gives the whole variable domain SQTIHQWPATLVQPVGSPLSLECTVEGTSNPNLYWYRQAAGRGLQLLFYSVGIGQISSEVPQNLSASRPQDRQFILSSKKLLLSDSGFYLCACVPRDRGLYEQYFGPGTRLTVT.

As regards this clonotype: This may arise from a read error, as a much more abundant clone is one base away. The V and J genes are TRBV10-3 and TRBJ2-3; no definite D call. The CDR3 extends over 13 amino acids. Germline CDR1 and CDR2: ENHRY and SYGVKD. V dropped 7 bases and J dropped 2 bases, with 10 bases sitting between them. CDR3 bases: TGTGCCATCATTTCAGGCCTCACAGATACGCAGTATTTT. Translating it yields CAIISGLTDTQYF.

V and J are TRBV11-2 and TRBJ2-1; 12 bases fit TRBD2. V lost 5 bases, J lost 8 bases, and 7 bases stayed unmatched. Germline lookup yields CDR1 SGHAT and CDR2 FQNNGV. The CDR3 covers 15 residues. In DNA form, the CDR3 reads TGTGCCAGCAGCCCAGGACTAGCGGGGTCGTATGAGCAGTTCTTC. Its protein product is CASSPGLAGSYEQFF.